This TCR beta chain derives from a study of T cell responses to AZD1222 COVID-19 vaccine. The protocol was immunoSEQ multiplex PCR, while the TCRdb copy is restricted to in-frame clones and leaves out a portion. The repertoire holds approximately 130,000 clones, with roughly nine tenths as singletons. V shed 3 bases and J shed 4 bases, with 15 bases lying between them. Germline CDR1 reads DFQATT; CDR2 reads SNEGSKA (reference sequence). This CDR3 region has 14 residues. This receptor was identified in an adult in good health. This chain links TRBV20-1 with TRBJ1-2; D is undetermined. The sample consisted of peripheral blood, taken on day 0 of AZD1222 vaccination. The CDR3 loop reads CSASPPGSSYGYTF. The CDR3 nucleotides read TGCAGTGCTAGTCCCCCGGGTAGTAGCTATGGCTACACCTTC.